These 14 T cell receptor beta chains share one sample of origin, sequenced in a study of long-term antiretroviral therapy in people with HIV. Running of the v3.0 immunoSEQ assay took place at survey level. Using immunoSEQ multiplex PCR, the repertoire was profiled, and TCRdb retains in-frame clones only, with some absent. The top ten hold around 3.9% of the sample, which has fewer than 40,000 clones, approximately 86% seen once. The sample here was unsorted PBMCs, taken just before starting antiretroviral therapy. These TCRs come from a woman between 18 and 30 years old with HIV.

The chain links TRBV9 to TRBJ2-2, with 7 bases identical to TRBD2. With 3 bases clipped from V and 4 bases from J, the junction kept 9 bases outside the gene matches. This CDR3 has 16 amino acids. Per the germline V gene, CDR1 is SGDLS and CDR2 is YYNGEE. The CDR3 region is CASSAAGPRGTGELFF. CDR3 bases: TGTGCCAGCAGCGCAGCGGGACCCCGGGGCACCGGGGAGCTGTTTTTT.

J is TRBJ2-3 and V is TRBV6-1; D remains ambiguous. CDR3 length: 11 residues. In germline, CDR1 is MNHNS, CDR2 SASEGT. The V and J ends lost 6 bases and 2 bases respectively, with 3 bases between them. The CDR3 bases are TGTGCCAGCAGAGTCACAGATACGCAGTATTTT. Protein sequence: CASRVTDTQYF.

The chain has TRBV5-6 and TRBJ1-2, with TRBD1 matching over 8 bases. Germline lookup yields CDR1 SGHDT and CDR2 YYEEEE. Germline trimming cut 4 bases from V and 8 bases from J; bases unmatched to any gene: 7. This CDR3 region has 13 residues. The CDR3 loop is CASSAPDREGYTF. DNA for the CDR3: TGTGCCAGCAGCGCTCCGGACAGGGAAGGCTACACCTTC.

This clone was seen only once. The chain joins TRBV28 to TRBJ2-1; 8 positions match TRBD1. V lost 5 bases, J lost 7 bases, and 10 bases stayed unmatched. The CDR3 is 15 amino acids. The germline V gene encodes CDR1 MDHEN and CDR2 SYDVKM. The chain's CDR3 is CASSLSGGARNEQFF. The CDR3 DNA follows: TGTGCCAGCAGTCTATCAGGGGGCGCACGGAATGAGCAGTTCTTC. Combining the CDR3 with reference TRBV28 and TRBJ2-1 gives the whole variable domain DVKVTQSSRYLVKRTGEKVFLECVQDMDHENMFWYRQDPGLGLRLIYFSYDVKMKEKGDIPEGYSVSREKKERFSLILESASTNQTSMYLCASSLSGGARNEQFFGPGTRLTVL.

The V and J genes are TRBV7-2 and TRBJ2-3; D unclear. Deletions cut 0 bases from V and 0 bases from J, with 7 bases between. The CDR3 covers 15 residues. Germline loops: CDR1 SGHTA, CDR2 FQGNSA. The CDR3 DNA follows: TGTGCCAGCAGCTTAGCGCCCGGGAGCACAGATACGCAGTATTTT. As protein: CASSLAPGSTDTQYF. Based on the CDR3 plus reference TRBV7-2 and TRBJ2-3, the full variable domain is GAGVSQSPSNKVTEKGKDVELRCDPISGHTALYWYRQSLGQGLEFLIYFQGNSAPDKSGLPSDRFSAERTGGSVSTLTIQRTQQEDSAVYLCASSLAPGSTDTQYFGPGTRLTVL.

The CDR3 nucleotides are TGTGCCAGCAGCTTACAGGGGGCGGATTCCTCCTATGGCTACACCTTC. It yields the protein CASSLQGADSSYGYTF. V gene TRBV7-2 combines with J gene TRBJ1-2, with 8 bases matching TRBD1. Trimming removed 2 bases from V and 4 bases from J; junction bases left unmatched: 9. The length of the CDR3 is 16 residues. CDR1 is SGHTA, CDR2 FQGNSA, per germline. Combining the CDR3 with reference TRBV7-2 and TRBJ1-2 gives the whole variable domain GAGVSQSPSNKVTEKGKDVELRCDPISGHTALYWYRQSLGQGLEFLIYFQGNSAPDKSGLPSDRFSAERTGGSVSTLTIQRTQQEDSAVYLCASSLQGADSSYGYTFGSGTRLTVV.

The genes are TRBV7-2 and TRBJ2-1; 11 nucleotides match TRBD2. V lost 3 bases to trimming and J lost 12 bases; unmatched junction nucleotides: 10. CDR1 is SGHTA and CDR2 is FQGNSA in the germline V gene. This CDR3 is 15 amino acids long. CDR3 residues: CASSLTSGIVEGQFF. CDR3 bases: TGTGCCAGCAGCTTGACTAGCGGGATCGTAGAAGGGCAGTTCTTC.

V and J are TRBV10-2 and TRBJ2-7, with 11 bases lining up with TRBD2. The germline gives CDR1 WSHSY, CDR2 SAAADI. The V and J ends lost 5 bases and 2 bases, in that order; junction bases with no gene match: 5. CDR3 length: 15 residues. The CDR3 region has the DNA TGCGCCAGCAGTACTAGCGGGAGTTCTACCTACGAGCAGTACTTC. Translated: CASSTSGSSTYEQYF.

This sequence joins TRBV28 and TRBJ1-2, with D possibly TRBD1 on 6 matching bases. Per germline, CDR1 MDHEN and CDR2 SYDVKM. The germline V and J ends were trimmed by 3 bases and 3 bases, with 11 bases remaining between them. The CDR3 has 14 residues. The CDR3 spells CASSFGTKYYGYTF. The CDR3 nucleotides read TGTGCCAGCAGTTTCGGGACAAAATACTATGGCTACACCTTC.

The J gene is TRBJ2-2, the V gene TRBV5-6, with D hard to call. V lost 2 bases and J 6 bases, leaving 5 bases between the germline ends. Germline assignment: CDR1 SGHDT and CDR2 YYEEEE. CDR3 size: 12 residues. In nucleotides, the CDR3 is TGTGCCAGCAGCTTTCACTCCGGGGAGCTGTTTTTT. Its translation: CASSFHSGELFF.

This clone is categorized as medium-sized (0.01 to 0.1%). Other nucleotide sequences in the sample specify the same CDR3. The genes are TRBV9 and TRBJ2-7; TRBD1 aligns across 10 bases. The CDR3 is 15 residues long. Germline V lookup: CDR1 SGDLS, CDR2 YYNGEE. V lost 0 bases and J lost 2; bases outside the gene matches: 2. The CDR3 spells CASSVETGGPYEQYF. Here the CDR3 DNA reads TGTGCCAGCAGCGTAGAGACAGGGGGCCCCTACGAGCAGTACTTC. Based on the CDR3 plus reference TRBV9 and TRBJ2-7, the full variable domain is DSGVTQTPKHLITATGQRVTLRCSPRSGDLSVYWYQQSLDQGLQFLIQYYNGEERAKGNILERFSAQQFPDLHSELNLSSLELGDSALYFCASSVETGGPYEQYFGPGTRLTVT.

The V gene is TRBV27, the J gene TRBJ1-1; 8 nucleotides align to TRBD1. This CDR3 has 14 residues. J was trimmed by 1 base and V by 5 bases; bases with no gene match: 3. Germline assignment: CDR1 MNHEY and CDR2 SMNVEV (reference sequence). CDR3 amino acids: CASSPQGANTEAFF. CDR3 in DNA: TGTGCCAGCAGTCCTCAGGGGGCGAACACTGAAGCTTTCTTT.

This chain connects TRBV7-8 to TRBJ2-3, with 12 nucleotides matching TRBD2. CDR3 size: 16 residues. V shed 5 bases, J shed 4 bases, and the junction held 7 bases outside the gene matches. CDR1 and CDR2 from the germline V gene are SGHVS and FQNEAQ. CDR3 residues: CASSPRLAGVPDTQYF. DNA of the CDR3: TGTGCCAGCAGCCCTAGACTAGCGGGAGTACCAGATACGCAGTATTTT.

In nucleotides, the CDR3 is TGTGCCAGCAGACTAAATGGACAGCCGAACACTGAAGCTTTCTTT. Translation gives CASRLNGQPNTEAFF. The chain recombines TRBV27 with TRBJ1-1; TRBD1 might be the D (6 bases). V dropped 6 bases and J dropped 1 base, with 15 bases sitting between them. This CDR3 spans 15 amino acids. Germline loops: CDR1 MNHEY, CDR2 SMNVEV (reference sequence).